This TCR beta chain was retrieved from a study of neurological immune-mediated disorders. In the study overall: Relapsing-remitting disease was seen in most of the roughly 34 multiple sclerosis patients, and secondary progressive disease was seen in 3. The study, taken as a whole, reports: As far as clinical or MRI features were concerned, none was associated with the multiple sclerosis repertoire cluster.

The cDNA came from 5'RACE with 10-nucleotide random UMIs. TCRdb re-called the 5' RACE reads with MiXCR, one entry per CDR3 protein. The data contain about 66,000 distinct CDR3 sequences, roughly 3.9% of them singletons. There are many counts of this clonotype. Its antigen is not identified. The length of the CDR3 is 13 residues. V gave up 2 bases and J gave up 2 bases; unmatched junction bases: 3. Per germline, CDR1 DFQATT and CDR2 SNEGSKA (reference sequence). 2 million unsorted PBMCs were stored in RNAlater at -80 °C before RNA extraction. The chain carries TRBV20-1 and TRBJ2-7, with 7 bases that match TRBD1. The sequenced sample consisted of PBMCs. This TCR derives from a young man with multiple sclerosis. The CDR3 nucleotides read TGCAGTGCTAGATCAACAGGGGCCTACGAGCAGTACTTC. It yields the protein CSARSTGAYEQYF.